This T cell receptor (beta chain) was identified during a study of T cells after posttransplantation cyclophosphamide. This clone was counted at least ten times. Antigen specificity is unknown. CDR1 is ENHRY, CDR2 SYGVKD, per germline. This CDR3 has 14 residues. The V and J ends lost 6 bases and 6 bases respectively, with 15 bases between them. Produced via immunoSEQ multiplex PCR; TCRdb's table is partial and in-frame only. This sample shows 25,000 to 35,000 clones and no singletons; under 3% rests with the ten largest. The study's findings and limits: TRB clonality was highly associated with recipient CMV seropositivity and reactivation.

This related bone marrow graft donor gave peripheral blood on the day of marrow donation. The sample consisted of PBMCs. The sequence was collected from a woman aged 60-75 years in good health, CMV-negative, and a related stem cell transplant donor. This chain connects TRBV10-3 to TRBJ1-5; possible D gene TRBD1, 6 bases. The CDR3 DNA follows: TGTGCCATCAGGGACTCAGGGGAGAGTCAGCCCCAGCATTTT. Amino acid sequence: CAIRDSGESQPQHF.